This T cell receptor (beta chain) was observed in a study of control samples from healthy donors and cancer patients. Measured with immunoSEQ multiplex PCR; TCRdb has only the in-frame clones, and not every one. The sample shows more than 95,000 clones, around 90% of them seen only once. Germline loops: CDR1 KGHDR, CDR2 SFDVKD. This CDR3 is 13 amino acids long. V was pared by 1 base and J by 9 bases, with 9 bases between. This clone has just one count. Sequencing was carried out using blood. The TCR comes from a man in his forties or fifties in good health. This chain links TRBV24-1 with TRBJ2-1, with D uncertain. DNA of the CDR3: TGTGCCACCAGTGATTTTAGATGGGGTGAGCAGTTCTTC. Its protein product is CATSDFRWGEQFF.